The present TCR beta chain was sequenced within a study of T cell responses to AZD1222 COVID-19 vaccine. Sequencing used immunoSEQ multiplex PCR; TCRdb keeps in-frame clones, though not all of them. The sample lists under 200,000 clones; 94% were seen once. This CDR3 comprises 13 residues. The germline V and J ends were trimmed by 8 bases and 2 bases, with 10 bases remaining between them. Germline CDR1 MDHEN, CDR2 SYDVKM. The sequencing here drew on peripheral blood, taken on day 0 of AZD1222 vaccination. V usage is TRBV28 and J usage is TRBJ1-5; no clear D gene. This TCR was recovered from an adult in good health. The CDR3 reads CASPTLGNQPQHF. The CDR3 DNA reads TGTGCCAGCCCCACACTCGGCAATCAGCCCCAGCATTTT.